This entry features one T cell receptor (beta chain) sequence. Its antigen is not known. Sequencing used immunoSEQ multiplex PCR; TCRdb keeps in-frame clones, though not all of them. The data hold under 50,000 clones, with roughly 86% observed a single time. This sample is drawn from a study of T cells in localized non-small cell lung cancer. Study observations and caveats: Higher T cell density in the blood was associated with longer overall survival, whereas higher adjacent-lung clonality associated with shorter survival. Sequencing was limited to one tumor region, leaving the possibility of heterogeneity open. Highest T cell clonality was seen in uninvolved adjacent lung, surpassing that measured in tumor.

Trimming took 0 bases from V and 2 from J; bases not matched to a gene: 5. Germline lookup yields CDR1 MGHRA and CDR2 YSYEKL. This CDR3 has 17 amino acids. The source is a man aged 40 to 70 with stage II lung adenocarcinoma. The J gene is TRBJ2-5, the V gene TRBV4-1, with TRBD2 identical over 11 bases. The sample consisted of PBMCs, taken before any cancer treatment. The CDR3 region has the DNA TGCGCCAGCAGCCAAGAAATGGTAGCGGGGGGGCAAGAGACCCAGTACTTC. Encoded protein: CASSQEMVAGGQETQYF.